A single sample gave rise to the 5 T cell receptor beta chains below, sequenced in a study of OX40 agonist ivuxolimab in advanced cancers. The assay was immunoSEQ multiplex PCR, and TCRdb's table has in-frame clones only and misses some. The sample has over 85,000 clones; over 75% are singletons. This sample comprised CD4+ or CD8+ T cells sorted from blood, obtained in a trial of the OX40 agonist ivuxolimab. The receptors were gathered from an adult with an advanced solid tumor such as melanoma, head and neck, liver or kidney cancer.

CDR3 DNA: TGTGCCAGCTCAGACGGGACAGTTCAATCGAACTATGGCTACACCTTC. Amino acid sequence: CASSDGTVQSNYGYTF. The chain employs TRBV18 and TRBJ1-2; 7 bases map to TRBD1. This CDR3 is built from 16 residues. The V gene end was trimmed by 5 bases and the J gene end by 2 bases; junction bases not matched to a gene: 11. Germline CDR1 is KGHSH and CDR2 is LQKENI. Complete variable domain (other parts from reference TRBV18 and TRBJ1-2): NAGVMQNPRHLVRRRGQEARLRCSPMKGHSHVYWYRQLPEEGLKFMVYLQKENIIDESGMPKERFSAEFPKEGPSILRIQQVVRGDSAAYFCASSDGTVQSNYGYTFGSGTRLTVV.

The CDR3 bases are TGCGCCAGCAAGGGCTCTAGCAATCAGCCCCAGCATTTT. Translation: CASKGSSNQPQHF. The V gene is TRBV10-2, the J gene TRBJ1-5, with D hard to call. V lost 7 bases to trimming and J lost 0 bases, with 7 bases between them. In germline, CDR1 is WSHSY, CDR2 SAAADI. The CDR3 extends over 13 amino acids.

This clone was detected only a few times. The CDR3 DNA reads TGTGCCAGCAGCTTCGGCAGTGAAGCTTTCTTT. Translation: CASSFGSEAFF. This sequence joins TRBV7-9 and TRBJ1-1, with no clear D. The CDR3 has 11 residues. V was pared by 3 bases and J by 7 bases, with 6 bases between. Germline CDR1 reads SEHNR; CDR2 reads FQNEAQ (reference sequence).

The chain uses TRBV19 and TRBJ2-1; D gene unclear. Germline CDR1 is LNHDA and CDR2 is SQIVND (reference sequence). V was cut by 0 bases and J by 12 bases, with 12 bases left in between. This CDR3 is built from 13 residues. The CDR3 nucleotides read TGTGCCAGTAGTATAGAAGGGCAGCGAGGGCAGTTCTTC. Translating gives CASSIEGQRGQFF. The variable domain in full, with the rest retrieved from reference TRBV19 and TRBJ2-1, is DGGITQSPKYLFRKEGQNVTLSCEQNLNHDAMYWYRQDPGQGLRLIYYSQIVNDFQKGDIAEGYSVSREKKESFPLTVTSAQKNPTAFYLCASSIEGQRGQFFGPGTRLTVL.

V and J are TRBV7-2 and TRBJ1-2; the D gene is possibly TRBD1 (5 bases). V lost 1 base and J lost 7, with 13 bases in between. CDR3 size: 14 residues. CDR1 SGHTA and CDR2 FQGNSA come from the germline V gene. The CDR3 DNA reads as TGTGCCAGCAGCTTAGAGTGGCAGGGCTCTGGCTACACCTTC. This gives the protein CASSLEWQGSGYTF.